This T cell receptor beta chain was documented in a study of blood T cell repertoires in COVID-19. Turning to the study itself: The cDNA or gDNA used as material had been derived from T cells, B-cell-depleted T cells, or PBMCs.

Authors' analysis steps: Amplification from reference gene primers served as the basis for estimated nucleated cell counts. The table came from immunoSEQ multiplex PCR; TCRdb's copy has only in-frame clones and leaves some out. V, J and clone size are taken as reported in that table, and D and trimming were inferred from the DNA itself. The table records roughly 380,000 clones, 81% of them present only once. The CDR3 covers 15 residues. Per the germline V gene, CDR1 is SGHNT and CDR2 is YYREEE (reference sequence). With 5 bases clipped from V and 0 bases from J, the junction kept 3 bases outside the gene matches.

Material for sequencing was peripheral blood. This chain links TRBV5-4 with TRBJ2-1; TRBD2 agrees at 9 bases. This sequence was found in a human donor with acute or convalescent COVID-19. The donor label of this sample is uncertain. The CDR3 reads CASSLTSGSYNEQFF. CDR3 sequence (DNA): TGTGCCAGCAGTTTGACTAGCGGCTCCTACAATGAGCAGTTCTTC.